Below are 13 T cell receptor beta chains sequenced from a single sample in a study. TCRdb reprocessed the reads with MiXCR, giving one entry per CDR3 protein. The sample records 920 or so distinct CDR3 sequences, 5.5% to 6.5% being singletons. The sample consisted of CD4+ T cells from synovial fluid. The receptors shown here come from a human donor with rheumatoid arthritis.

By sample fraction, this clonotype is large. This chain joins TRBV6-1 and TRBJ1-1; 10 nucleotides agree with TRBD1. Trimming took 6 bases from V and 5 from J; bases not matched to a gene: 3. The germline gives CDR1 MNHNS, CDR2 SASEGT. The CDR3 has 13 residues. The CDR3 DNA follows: TGTGCCAGCAGCCGGGACAGGGGAACTGAAGCTTTCTTT. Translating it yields CASSRDRGTEAFF.

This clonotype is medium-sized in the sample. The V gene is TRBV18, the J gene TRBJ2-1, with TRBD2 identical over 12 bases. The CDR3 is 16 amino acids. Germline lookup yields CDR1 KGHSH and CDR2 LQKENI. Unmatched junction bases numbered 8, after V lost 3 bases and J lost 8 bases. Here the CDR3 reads CASSPQLAGGPHEQFF. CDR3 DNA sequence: TGTGCCAGCTCACCCCAGCTAGCGGGAGGGCCGCATGAGCAGTTCTTC.

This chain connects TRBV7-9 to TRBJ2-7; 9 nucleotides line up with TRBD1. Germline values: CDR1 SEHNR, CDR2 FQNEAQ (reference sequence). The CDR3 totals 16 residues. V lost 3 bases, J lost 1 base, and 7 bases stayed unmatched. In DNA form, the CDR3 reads TGTGCCAGCAGCTTCGAACAGGGGGCCGGGTCCTACGAGCAGTACTTC. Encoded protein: CASSFEQGAGSYEQYF. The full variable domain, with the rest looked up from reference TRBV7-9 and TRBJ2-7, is DTGVSQNPRHKITKRGQNVTFRCDPISEHNRLYWYRQTLGQGPEFLTYFQNEAQLEKSRLLSDRFSAERPKGSFSTLEIQRTEQGDSAMYLCASSFEQGAGSYEQYFGPGTRLTVT.

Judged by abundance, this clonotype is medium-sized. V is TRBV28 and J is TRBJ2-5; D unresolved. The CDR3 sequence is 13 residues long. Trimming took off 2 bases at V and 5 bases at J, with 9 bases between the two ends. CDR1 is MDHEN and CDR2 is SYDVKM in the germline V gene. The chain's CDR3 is CASSLRAWETQYF. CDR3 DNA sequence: TGTGCCAGCAGTTTAAGGGCTTGGGAGACCCAGTACTTC.

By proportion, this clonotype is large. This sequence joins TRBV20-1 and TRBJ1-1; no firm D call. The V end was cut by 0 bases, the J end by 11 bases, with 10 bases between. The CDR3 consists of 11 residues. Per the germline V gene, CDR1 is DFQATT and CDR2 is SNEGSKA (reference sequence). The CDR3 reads CSARDGPDAFF. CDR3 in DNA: TGCAGTGCTAGAGATGGGCCGGATGCTTTCTTT.

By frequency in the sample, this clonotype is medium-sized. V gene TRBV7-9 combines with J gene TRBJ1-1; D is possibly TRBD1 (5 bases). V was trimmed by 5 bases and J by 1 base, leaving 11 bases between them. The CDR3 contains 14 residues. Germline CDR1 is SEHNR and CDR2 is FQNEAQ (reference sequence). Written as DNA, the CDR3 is TGTGCCAGCAGCGTTCAGGGAACGAACACTGAAGCTTTCTTT. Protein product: CASSVQGTNTEAFF. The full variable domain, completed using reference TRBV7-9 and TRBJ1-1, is DTGVSQNPRHKITKRGQNVTFRCDPISEHNRLYWYRQTLGQGPEFLTYFQNEAQLEKSRLLSDRFSAERPKGSFSTLEIQRTEQGDSAMYLCASSVQGTNTEAFFGQGTRLTVV.

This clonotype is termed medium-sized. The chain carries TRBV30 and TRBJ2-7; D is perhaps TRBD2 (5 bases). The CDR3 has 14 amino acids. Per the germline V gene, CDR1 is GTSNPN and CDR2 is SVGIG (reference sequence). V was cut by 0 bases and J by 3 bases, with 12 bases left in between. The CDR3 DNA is TGTGCCTGGAGTGTAATACCCACTAGCTACGAGCAGTACTTC. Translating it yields CAWSVIPTSYEQYF.

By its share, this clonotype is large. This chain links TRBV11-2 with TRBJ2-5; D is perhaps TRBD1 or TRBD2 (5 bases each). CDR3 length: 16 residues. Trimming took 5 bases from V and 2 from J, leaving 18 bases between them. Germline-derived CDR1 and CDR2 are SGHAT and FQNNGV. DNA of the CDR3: TGTGCCAGCAGCCCCCGACGGGACCGCGGGCAAGAGACCCAGTACTTC. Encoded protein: CASSPRRDRGQETQYF.

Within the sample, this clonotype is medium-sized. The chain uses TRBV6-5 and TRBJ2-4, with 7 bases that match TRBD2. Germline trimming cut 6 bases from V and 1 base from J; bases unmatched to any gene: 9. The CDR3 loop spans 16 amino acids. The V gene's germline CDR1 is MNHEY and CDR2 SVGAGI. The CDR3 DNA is TGTGCCAGCAGCCGCATGGGGGGGAGCGCCAAAAACATTCAGTACTTC. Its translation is CASSRMGGSAKNIQYF.

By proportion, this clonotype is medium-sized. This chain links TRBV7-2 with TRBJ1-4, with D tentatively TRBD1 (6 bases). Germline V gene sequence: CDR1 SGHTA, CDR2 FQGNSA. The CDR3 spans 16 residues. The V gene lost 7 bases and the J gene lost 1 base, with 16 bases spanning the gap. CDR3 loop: CASKGGGFGTNEKLFF. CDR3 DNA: TGTGCCAGCAAAGGGGGGGGTTTCGGAACTAATGAAAAACTGTTTTTT. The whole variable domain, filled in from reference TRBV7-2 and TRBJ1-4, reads GAGVSQSPSNKVTEKGKDVELRCDPISGHTALYWYRQSLGQGLEFLIYFQGNSAPDKSGLPSDRFSAERTGGSVSTLTIQRTQQEDSAVYLCASKGGGFGTNEKLFFGSGTQLSVL.

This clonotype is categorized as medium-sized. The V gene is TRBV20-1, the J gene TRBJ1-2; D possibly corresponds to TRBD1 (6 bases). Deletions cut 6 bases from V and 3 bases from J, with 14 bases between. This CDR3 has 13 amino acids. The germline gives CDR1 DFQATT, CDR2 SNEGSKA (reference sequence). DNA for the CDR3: TGCAGTGCCCAGACGGGGGGCCACTATGGCTACACCTTC. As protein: CSAQTGGHYGYTF.

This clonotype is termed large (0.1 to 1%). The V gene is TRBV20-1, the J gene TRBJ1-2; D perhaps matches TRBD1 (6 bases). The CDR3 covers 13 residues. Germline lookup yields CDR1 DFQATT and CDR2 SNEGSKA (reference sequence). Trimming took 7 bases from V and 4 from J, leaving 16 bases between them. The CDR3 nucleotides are TGCAGTGTTTTACAGGGAGGAGGCTATGGCTACACCTTC. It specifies CSVLQGGGYGYTF.

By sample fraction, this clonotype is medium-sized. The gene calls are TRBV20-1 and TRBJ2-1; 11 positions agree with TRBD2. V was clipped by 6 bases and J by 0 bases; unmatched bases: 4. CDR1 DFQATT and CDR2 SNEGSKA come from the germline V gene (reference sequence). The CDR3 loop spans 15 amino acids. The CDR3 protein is CSATGTSGSYNEQFF. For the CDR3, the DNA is TGCAGTGCAACCGGGACTAGCGGCTCCTACAATGAGCAGTTCTTC.